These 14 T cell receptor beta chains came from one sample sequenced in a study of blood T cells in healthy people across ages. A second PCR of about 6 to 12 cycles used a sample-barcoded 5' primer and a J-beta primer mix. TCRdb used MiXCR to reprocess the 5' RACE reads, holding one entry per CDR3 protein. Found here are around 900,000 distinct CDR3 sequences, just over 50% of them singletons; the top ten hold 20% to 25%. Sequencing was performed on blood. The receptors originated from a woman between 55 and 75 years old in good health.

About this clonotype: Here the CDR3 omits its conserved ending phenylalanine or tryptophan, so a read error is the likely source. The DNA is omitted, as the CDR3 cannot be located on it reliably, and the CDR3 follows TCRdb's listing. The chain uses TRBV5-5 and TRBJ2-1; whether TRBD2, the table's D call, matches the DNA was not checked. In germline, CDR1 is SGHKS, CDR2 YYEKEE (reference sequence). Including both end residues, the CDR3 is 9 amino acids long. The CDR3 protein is CASSWGLAG.

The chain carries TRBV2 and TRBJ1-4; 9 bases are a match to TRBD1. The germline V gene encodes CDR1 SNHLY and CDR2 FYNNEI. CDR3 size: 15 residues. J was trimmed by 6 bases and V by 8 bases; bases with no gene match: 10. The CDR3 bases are TGTGCCAGCTCAAATTTCGGGACAGGGTATGAAAAACTGTTTTTT. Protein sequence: CASSNFGTGYEKLFF.

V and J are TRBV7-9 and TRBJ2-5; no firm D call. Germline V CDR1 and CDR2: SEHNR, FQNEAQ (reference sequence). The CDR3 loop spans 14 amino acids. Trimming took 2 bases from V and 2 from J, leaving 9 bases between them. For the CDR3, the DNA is TGTGCCAGCAGCTTATCGCAGGTTCAAGAGACCCAGTACTTC. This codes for CASSLSQVQETQYF.

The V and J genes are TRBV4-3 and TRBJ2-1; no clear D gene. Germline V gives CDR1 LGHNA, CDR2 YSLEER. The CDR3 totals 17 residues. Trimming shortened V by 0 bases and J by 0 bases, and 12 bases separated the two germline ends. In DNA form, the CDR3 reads TGCGCCAGCAGCCAAGAGCCCCAAGCTTCCTCCTACAATGAGCAGTTCTTC. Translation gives CASSQEPQASSYNEQFF.

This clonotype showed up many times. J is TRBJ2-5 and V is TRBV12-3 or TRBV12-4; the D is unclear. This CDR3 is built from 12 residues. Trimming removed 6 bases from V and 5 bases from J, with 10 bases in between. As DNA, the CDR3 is TGTGCCAGCAGGAGGACGATGGAGACCCAGTACTTC. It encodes CASRRTMETQYF.

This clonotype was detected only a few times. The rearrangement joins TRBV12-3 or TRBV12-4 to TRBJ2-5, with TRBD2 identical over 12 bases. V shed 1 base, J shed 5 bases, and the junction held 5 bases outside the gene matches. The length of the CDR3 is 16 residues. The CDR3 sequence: CASSLGTSGIPETQYF. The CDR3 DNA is TGTGCCAGCAGTTTAGGGACTAGCGGGATTCCTGAGACCCAGTACTTC.

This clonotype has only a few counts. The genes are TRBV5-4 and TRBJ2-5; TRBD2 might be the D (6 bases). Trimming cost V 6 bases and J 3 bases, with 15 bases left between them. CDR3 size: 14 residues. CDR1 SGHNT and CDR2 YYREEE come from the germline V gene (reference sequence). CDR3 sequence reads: CASTPRGGEETQYF. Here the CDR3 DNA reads TGTGCCAGCACCCCCCGCGGAGGGGAAGAGACCCAGTACTTC.

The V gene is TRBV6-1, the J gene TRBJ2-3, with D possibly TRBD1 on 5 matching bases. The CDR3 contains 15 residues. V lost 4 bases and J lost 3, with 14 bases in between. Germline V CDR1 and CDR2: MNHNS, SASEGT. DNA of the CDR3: TGTGCCAGCAGTGGTAGGGGCCAAATTACAGATACGCAGTATTTT. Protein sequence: CASSGRGQITDTQYF.

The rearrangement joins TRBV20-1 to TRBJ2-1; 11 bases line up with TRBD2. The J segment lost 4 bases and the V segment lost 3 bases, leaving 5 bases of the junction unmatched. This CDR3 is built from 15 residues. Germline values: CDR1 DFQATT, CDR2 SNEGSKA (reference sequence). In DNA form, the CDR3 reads TGCAGTGCTAGGTCACTAGCGGGGGTTTACAATGAGCAGTTCTTC. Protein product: CSARSLAGVYNEQFF.

CDR3 residues: CASSYSGGPGYEQYF. In nucleotides, the CDR3 is TGTGCCAGCAGTTATAGCGGAGGGCCTGGTTACGAGCAGTACTTC. The chain links TRBV6-5 to TRBJ2-7; a possible D gene is TRBD2 (6 bases). CDR1 is MNHEY, CDR2 SVGAGI, per germline. This CDR3 region has 15 residues. Trimming removed 3 bases from V and 4 bases from J, with 16 bases in between.

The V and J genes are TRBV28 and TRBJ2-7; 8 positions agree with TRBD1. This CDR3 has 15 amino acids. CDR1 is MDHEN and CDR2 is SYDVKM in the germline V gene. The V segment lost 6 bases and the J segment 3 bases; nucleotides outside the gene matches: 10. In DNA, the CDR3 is TGTGCCAGCAGATTGACCGCAGGGGGCTACTACGAGCAGTACTTC. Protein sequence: CASRLTAGGYYEQYF.

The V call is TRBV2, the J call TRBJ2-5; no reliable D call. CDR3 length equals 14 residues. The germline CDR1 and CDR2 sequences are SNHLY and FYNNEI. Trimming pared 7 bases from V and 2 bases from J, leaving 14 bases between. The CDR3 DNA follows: TGTGCCAGCAAATGGGCGGCCTCTCAAGAGACCCAGTACTTC. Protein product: CASKWAASQETQYF.

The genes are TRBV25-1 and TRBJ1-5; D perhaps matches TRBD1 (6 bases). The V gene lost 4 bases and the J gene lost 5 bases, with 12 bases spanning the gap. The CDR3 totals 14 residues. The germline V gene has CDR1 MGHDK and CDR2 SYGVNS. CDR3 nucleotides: TGTGCCAGCAGTGGACAGGAGTCGGATCAGCCCCAGCATTTT. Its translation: CASSGQESDQPQHF.

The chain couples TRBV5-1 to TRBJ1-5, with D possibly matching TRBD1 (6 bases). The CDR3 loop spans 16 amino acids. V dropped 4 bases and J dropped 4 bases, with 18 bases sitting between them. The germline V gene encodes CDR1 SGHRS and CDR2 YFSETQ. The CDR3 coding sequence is TGCGCCAGCAGCAGGGGGGACGGTGAGGGGAATCAGCCCCAGCATTTT. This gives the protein CASSRGDGEGNQPQHF.